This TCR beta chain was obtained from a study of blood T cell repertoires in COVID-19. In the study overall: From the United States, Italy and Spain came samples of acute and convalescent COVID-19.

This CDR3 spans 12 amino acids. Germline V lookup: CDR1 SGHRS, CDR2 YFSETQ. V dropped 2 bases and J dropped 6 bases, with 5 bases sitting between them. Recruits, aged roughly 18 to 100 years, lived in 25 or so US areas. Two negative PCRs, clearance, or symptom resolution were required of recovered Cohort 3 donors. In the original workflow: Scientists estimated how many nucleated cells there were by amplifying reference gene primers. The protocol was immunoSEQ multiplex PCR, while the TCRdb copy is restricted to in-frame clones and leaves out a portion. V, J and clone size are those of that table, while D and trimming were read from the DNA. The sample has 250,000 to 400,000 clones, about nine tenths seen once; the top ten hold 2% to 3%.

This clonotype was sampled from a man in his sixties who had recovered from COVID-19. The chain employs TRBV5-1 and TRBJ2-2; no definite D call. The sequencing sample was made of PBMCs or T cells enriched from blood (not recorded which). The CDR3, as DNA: TGCGCCAGCAGCTTTCGGGCCGGGGAGCTGTTTTTT. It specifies CASSFRAGELFF. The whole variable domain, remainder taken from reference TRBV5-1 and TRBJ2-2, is KAGVTQTPRYLIKTRGQQVTLSCSPISGHRSVSWYQQTPGQGLQFLFEYFSETQRNKGNFPGRFSGRQFSNSRSEMNVSTLELGDSALYLCASSFRAGELFFGEGSRLTVL.